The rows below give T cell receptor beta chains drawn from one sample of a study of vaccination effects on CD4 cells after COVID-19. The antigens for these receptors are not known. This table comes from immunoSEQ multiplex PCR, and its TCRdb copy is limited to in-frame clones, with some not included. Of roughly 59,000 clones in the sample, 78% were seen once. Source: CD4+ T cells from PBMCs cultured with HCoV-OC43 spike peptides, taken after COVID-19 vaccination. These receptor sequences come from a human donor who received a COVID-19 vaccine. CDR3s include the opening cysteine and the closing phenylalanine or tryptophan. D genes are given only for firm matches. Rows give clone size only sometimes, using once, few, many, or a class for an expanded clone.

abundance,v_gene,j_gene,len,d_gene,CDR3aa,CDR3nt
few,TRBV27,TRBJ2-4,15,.,CASSSSGSNKNIQYF,.
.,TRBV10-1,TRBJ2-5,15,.,CASSEGVGPQETQYF,TGCGCCAGCAGTGAAGGGGTTGGACCCCAAGAGACCCAGTACTTC
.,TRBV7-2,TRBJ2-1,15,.,CASSLGGAGKNEQFF,TGTGCCAGCAGCTTAGGTGGGGCAGGGAAGAATGAGCAGTTCTTC
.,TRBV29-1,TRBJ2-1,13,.,CSVRQFSYNEQFF,TGCAGCGTTCGACAGTTCTCCTACAATGAGCAGTTCTTC
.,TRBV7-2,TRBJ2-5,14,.,CASSHGVGQETQYF,TGTGCCAGCAGCCACGGAGTAGGGCAAGAGACCCAGTACTTC
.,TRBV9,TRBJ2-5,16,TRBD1,CASSAGRTGNMETQYF,TGTGCCAGCAGCGCGGGTAGGACAGGGAATATGGAGACCCAGTACTTC
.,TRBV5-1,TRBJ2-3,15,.,CASRGGGSSTDTQYF,TGCGCCAGCAGAGGCGGGGGCTCTAGCACAGATACGCAGTATTTT
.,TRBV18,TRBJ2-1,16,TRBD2,CASSPERPSGNNEQFF,TGTGCCAGCTCACCAGAGAGGCCTAGCGGTAACAATGAGCAGTTCTTC
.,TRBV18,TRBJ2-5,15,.,CASSPSMQQKETQYF,TGTGCCAGCTCACCAAGTATGCAGCAAAAAGAGACCCAGTACTTC
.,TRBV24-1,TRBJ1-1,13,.,CATSDFQASEAFF,TGTGCCACCAGTGATTTCCAGGCCTCTGAAGCTTTCTTT
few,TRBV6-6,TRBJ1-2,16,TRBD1,CASTTSTGGANYGYTF,TGTGCCAGCACCACCTCAACAGGGGGGGCTAACTATGGCTACACCTTC
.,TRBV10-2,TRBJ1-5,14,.,CATAEQGRPATQHF,TGCGCCACCGCGGAACAGGGACGGCCGGCGACCCAGCATTTT
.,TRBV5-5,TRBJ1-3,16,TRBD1,CASSLGDRVVTNTIYF,TGTGCCAGCAGCTTGGGGGACAGGGTAGTGACTAACACCATATATTTT
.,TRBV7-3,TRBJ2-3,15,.,CASSLKSGNTDTQYF,TGTGCCAGCAGCTTAAAATCCGGTAACACAGATACGCAGTATTTT
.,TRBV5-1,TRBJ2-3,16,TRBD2,CASSATSGGLTDTQYF,TGCGCCAGCAGCGCGACTAGCGGGGGACTCACAGATACGCAGTATTTT
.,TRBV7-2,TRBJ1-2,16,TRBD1,CASSNRDSYSNYGYTF,TGTGCCAGCAGCAACCGGGACAGCTATTCTAACTATGGCTACACCTTC
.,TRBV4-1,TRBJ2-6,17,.,CASSLTPRVAGANVLTF,TGCGCCAGCAGCCTCACCCCGAGAGTGGCTGGGGCCAACGTCCTGACTTTC
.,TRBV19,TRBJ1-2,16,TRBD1,CASSTQHGTVNYGYTF,TGTGCCAGTAGTACCCAACACGGGACAGTTAACTATGGCTACACCTTC
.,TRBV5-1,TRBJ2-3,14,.,CASSLRDSTDTQYF,TGCGCCAGCAGCTTGAGGGATAGCACAGATACGCAGTATTTT
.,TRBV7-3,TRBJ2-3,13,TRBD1,CASSFGQADTQYF,TGTGCCAGCAGCTTTGGACAGGCGGATACGCAGTATTTT
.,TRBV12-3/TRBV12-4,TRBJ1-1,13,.,CASSREVNTEAFF,TGTGCCAGCAGCCGGGAGGTGAACACTGAAGCTTTCTTT
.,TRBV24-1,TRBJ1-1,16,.,CATSGSGGLGNTEAFF,TGTGCCACCAGTGGCTCCGGCGGCCTGGGGAACACTGAAGCTTTCTTT
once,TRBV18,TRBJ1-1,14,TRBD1,CASSPSPTGGEAFF,TGTGCCAGCTCACCCTCCCCCACAGGGGGAGAGGCTTTCTTT
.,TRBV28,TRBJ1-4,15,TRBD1,CASSVIGTGDEKLFF,TGTGCCAGCAGTGTAATCGGGACAGGGGACGAAAAACTGTTTTTT
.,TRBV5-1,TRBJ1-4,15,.,CASSSRDTTNEKLFF,TGCGCCAGCAGCTCCCGGGACACTACTAATGAAAAACTGTTTTTT
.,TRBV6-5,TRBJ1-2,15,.,CASSSSHAVYYGYTF,TGTGCCAGCAGTTCCAGTCACGCAGTATACTATGGCTACACCTTC
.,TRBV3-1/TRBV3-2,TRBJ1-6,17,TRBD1,CASSQEGRQGWNSPLHF,TGTGCCAGCAGCCAAGAAGGAAGACAGGGGTGGAATTCACCCCTCCACTTT
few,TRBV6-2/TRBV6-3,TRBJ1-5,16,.,CASSYRGHSGNQPQHF,TGTGCCAGCAGTTACCGGGGACACTCTGGGAATCAGCCCCAGCATTTT
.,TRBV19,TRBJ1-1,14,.,CASSIGGQVRSAFF,TGTGCCAGTAGTATAGGGGGACAAGTAAGGTCGGCTTTCTTT
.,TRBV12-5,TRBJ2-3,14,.,CASGKGSSTDTQYF,TGTGCTAGTGGTAAGGGATCTAGCACAGATACGCAGTATTTT
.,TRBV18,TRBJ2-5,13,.,CASSPYDQETQYF,TGTGCCAGCTCACCATATGACCAAGAGACCCAGTACTTC
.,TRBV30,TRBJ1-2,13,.,CAWNRDRRNGYTF,TGTGCCTGGAACCGGGACCGAAGGAATGGCTACACCTTC
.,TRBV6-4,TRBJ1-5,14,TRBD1,CASRANRGAEPQHF,TGTGCCAGCAGGGCGAACAGGGGAGCGGAGCCCCAGCATTTT
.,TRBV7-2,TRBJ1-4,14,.,CASSLRVWGEKLFF,TGTGCCAGCAGCTTACGGGTTTGGGGTGAAAAACTGTTTTTT
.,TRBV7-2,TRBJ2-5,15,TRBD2,CASSLITGGQETQYF,TGTGCCAGCAGCTTGATCACGGGGGGCCAAGAGACCCAGTACTTC
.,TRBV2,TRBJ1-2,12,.,CASTTALSSYTF,TGTGCCAGCACCACGGCGCTGTCTAGCTACACCTTC
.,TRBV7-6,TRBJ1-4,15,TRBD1,CASSFTGGTNEKLFF,TGTGCCAGCAGCTTCACAGGGGGTACTAATGAAAAACTGTTTTTT
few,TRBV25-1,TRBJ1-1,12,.,CASSLGNTEAFF,TGTGCCAGCAGCCTGGGGAACACTGAAGCTTTCTTT
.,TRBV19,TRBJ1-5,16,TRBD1,CASSISRQGASQPQHF,TGTGCCAGTAGTATAAGCAGACAGGGGGCAAGTCAGCCCCAGCATTTT
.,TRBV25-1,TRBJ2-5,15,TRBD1,CASSARTGGRETQYF,TGTGCCAGCAGTGCTAGGACAGGGGGCCGGGAGACCCAGTACTTC
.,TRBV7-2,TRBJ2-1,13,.,CASSSTWKNEQFF,TGTGCCAGCAGCTCGACATGGAAGAATGAGCAGTTCTTC
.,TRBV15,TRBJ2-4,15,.,CATSRDGVAKNIQYF,TGTGCCACCAGCAGAGACGGGGTAGCGAAAAACATTCAGTACTTC
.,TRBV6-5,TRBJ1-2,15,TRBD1,CASSQRTGSAVGYTF,TGTGCCAGCAGTCAGCGGACAGGGAGCGCAGTTGGCTACACCTTC
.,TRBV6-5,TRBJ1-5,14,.,CASSRRDGNQPQHF,TGTGCCAGCTCCCGCAGGGATGGCAATCAGCCCCAGCATTTT
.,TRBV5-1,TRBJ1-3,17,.,CASSSQESGTFGNTIYF,TGCGCCAGCAGCTCGCAGGAGTCCGGGACATTCGGAAACACCATATATTTT
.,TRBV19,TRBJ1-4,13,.,CASSIQGTEKLFF,TGTGCCAGTAGTATCCAGGGCACTGAAAAACTGTTTTTT
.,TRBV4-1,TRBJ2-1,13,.,CASSQDTGNEQFF,TGCGCCAGCAGCCAAGATACAGGCAATGAGCAGTTCTTC
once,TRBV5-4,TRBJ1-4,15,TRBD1,CASSKRQGTNEKLFF,TGTGCCAGCAGCAAACGACAGGGAACTAATGAAAAACTGTTTTTT
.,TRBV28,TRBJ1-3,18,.,CASSLSKQGKISGNTIYF,TGTGCCAGCAGTTTAAGTAAGCAGGGGAAGATCTCTGGAAACACCATATATTTT
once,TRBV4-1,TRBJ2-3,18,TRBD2,CASSRTSGGAGITDTQYF,TGCGCCAGCAGCCGGACTAGCGGGGGGGCCGGCATTACAGATACGCAGTATTTT
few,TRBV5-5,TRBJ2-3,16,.,CASSFAGTTSTDTQYF,TGTGCCAGCAGCTTTGCGGGGACAACCAGCACAGATACGCAGTATTTT
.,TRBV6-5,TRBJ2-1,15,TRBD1,CASSWGGQGGGEQFF,TGTGCCAGCAGTTGGGGGGGACAGGGTGGAGGTGAGCAGTTCTTC
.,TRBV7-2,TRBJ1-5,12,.,CASRSNVGPQHF,TGTGCCAGCAGGTCCAACGTTGGGCCCCAGCATTTT
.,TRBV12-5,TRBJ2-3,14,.,CASGLVPFTDTQYF,TGTGCTAGTGGTTTGGTACCATTTACAGATACGCAGTATTTT